Sequencing of this T cell receptor (beta chain) was carried out in a study of cytomegalovirus exposure and HLA in healthy donors. Study-wide findings and caveats: When the data were analyzed later, several of the most significant clusters appeared to be linked to common viral pathogens. Rare TCR sequences predominated, though certain public TCRs were found in many donors.

Healthy individuals who donated bone marrow served as the donors. At the time of sampling, donors were nominally healthy, though unrecorded immune exposures were likely. This clone was observed once. Its cognate antigen is unknown. Primers included in the PCR were 60 Vbeta and 13 Jbeta primers. Only in-frame clones appear in the TCRdb table, and some are missing; sequencing was by immunoSEQ multiplex PCR. The sample records 90,000 to 120,000 clones, nearly 80% being singletons. This CDR3 contains 16 residues. Germline loops: CDR1 MDHEN, CDR2 SYDVKM. With 2 bases removed from V and 2 bases from J, the gap between germline ends came to 10 bases.

The sequence derives from a man between 60 and 75 years old in good health and CMV-seropositive. V gene TRBV28 combines with J gene TRBJ1-6; no firm D call. The sequencing input was PBMCs. As DNA, the CDR3 is TGTGCCAGCAGTTTAGGGCAGTTAGCCTATAATTCACCCCTCCACTTT. Amino acids: CASSLGQLAYNSPLHF.